This T cell receptor beta chain was observed in a study of type 1 and type 2 diabetes patients. Study-level information: Samples came from type 1 diabetic, type 2 diabetic or nondiabetic people, recruited in China. T cells were magnetically sorted from PBMCs as CD4+ or CD8+ subsets. Study observations and caveats: Age and gender were not matched between study groups, possibly biasing interpretation.

In this sample, this clonotype turned up a few times. Its antigen remains unidentified. With 8 bases removed from V and 11 bases from J, the gap between germline ends came to 13 bases. Germline CDR1 and CDR2: KGHDR and SFDVKD. This CDR3 is built from 11 residues. The PCR template was genomic DNA. Amplification of the beta chain CDR3 used 30 forward and 13 reverse multiplex primers. MiXCR was run by TCRdb on the multiplex PCR reads, yielding one entry per CDR3 protein. Here the sample spans fewer than 350,000 distinct CDR3 sequences, roughly 48% being singletons. The chain employs TRBV24-1 and TRBJ2-3; a possible D gene is TRBD2 (5 bases). Sequencing used peripheral blood mononuclear cells (PBMCs). The source of this sequence is a man aged 18 to 30 with type 2 diabetes. CDR3 nucleotide sequence: TGTGCCACCACCGCGGGCTTCAGGCAGTATTTT. This sequence encodes CATTAGFRQYF.